The clone carrying this TCR beta chain was observed once. Its antigen is unknown. PCR primers comprised 60 Vbeta and 13 Jbeta primers. Here immunoSEQ multiplex PCR was the method, and the copy in TCRdb shows in-frame clones only, minus some. This table has 150,000 or so clones, about 75% appearing once. The CDR3 runs to 12 residues. From germline, CDR1 is SGHRS and CDR2 YFSETQ. V shed 0 bases and J shed 11 bases, with 11 bases lying between them. This sample was taken from a study of cytomegalovirus exposure and HLA in healthy donors. Study-level results: Most TCR sequences were seen very rarely across donors, but some public TCRs occurred in many.

This receptor was identified in a man aged 40-50 years in good health and CMV-seropositive. The sequenced sample was PBMCs. The rearrangement links TRBV5-1 to TRBJ1-1; no clear D. As DNA, the CDR3 is TGCGCCAGCAGCTTGGAACATGAATCTGCTTTCTTT. It yields the protein CASSLEHESAFF.